Here is one T cell receptor (beta chain) with its context. The target antigen is unknown. This CDR3 has 17 amino acids. Per the germline V gene, CDR1 is SGHAT and CDR2 is FQDESV (reference sequence). V was pared by 1 base and J by 4 bases, with 19 bases between. This sample was taken from a study of identical twins. TCRdb called the 5' RACE reads again in MiXCR, with one record for every CDR3 protein. Of some 900,000 distinct CDR3 sequences listed, more than 9% are singletons. Overall study results and limits: Models underestimated TCR alpha sharing (out-of-frame) in monozygotic twins. Surplus twin overlap in beta out-of-frame sequences was less pronounced.

The sample was also linked to a second study, of yellow fever vaccine responses in identical twins.

V and J are TRBV11-1 and TRBJ1-1; unclear D gene. Sequenced sample: PBMCs. This clonotype originated in a woman aged 18-30 years in good health. In nucleotides, the CDR3 is TGTGCCAGCAGCTTAGGTGGCAACTTCCAATGGGGCACTGAAGCTTTCTTT. Its translation: CASSLGGNFQWGTEAFF.